Listed below are T cell receptor beta chains from one sample, sequenced in a study of T cell repertoires in cytomegalovirus infection. A single record per CDR3 protein comes from TCRdb applying MiXCR to the reads. The table has approximately 630,000 distinct CDR3 sequences, 20% to 25% seen once; the top ten hold 7% to 9%. Sequencing was carried out using CD8+ T cells from PBMCs. These receptor sequences come from a human donor in good health (CMV status not recorded). Some clones in this sample may be carry-over from other donors' samples. Each CDR3 is given with its conserved first and last residue. A D gene is named only where the DNA matches it firmly.

j_call	d_call	v_call	cdr3_aa
TRBJ2-3	NA	TRBV12-5	CASGFSHETQYF
TRBJ2-1	NA	TRBV6-1	CASRFAQEQFF
TRBJ1-5	NA	TRBV5-5	CASSIYRASNQPQHF
TRBJ2-7	NA	TRBV7-6	CASSRRDGVAEQYF
TRBJ1-1	TRBD1	TRBV7-2	CASSSGDRRNTEAFF
TRBJ2-2	NA	TRBV7-7	CASSSWPRDTGELFF
TRBJ2-5	NA	TRBV6-1	CASSSLEGETQYF
TRBJ1-2	TRBD1	TRBV20-1	CSARDLAQGAVGYTF
TRBJ2-5	NA	TRBV6-5	CASSYSSSQETQYF
TRBJ2-1	TRBD2	TRBV5-6	CASSLVGGWKFF
TRBJ2-7	NA	TRBV13	CASSLGPSSEQYF
TRBJ1-2	NA	TRBV12-5	CASVLGDISSDYGYTF
TRBJ1-1	TRBD1	TRBV9	CASSVLASGTGNTEAFF
TRBJ1-2	NA	TRBV27	CASSDGSNYGYTF
TRBJ2-6	NA	TRBV6-6	CASSYAGKSGANVLTF
TRBJ2-1	NA	TRBV4-1	CASSQERQGPTGEQFF
TRBJ2-5	NA	TRBV6-2/TRBV6-3	CASSYGVRGETQYF
TRBJ2-1	TRBD2	TRBV28	CASSLVPSGGARQFF
TRBJ1-1	NA	TRBV5-1	CASRDAGNTEAFF
TRBJ1-2	NA	TRBV7-8	CASSTGGRGDYGYTF
TRBJ2-2	NA	TRBV28	CASSLGGHTGELFF
TRBJ2-5	TRBD1	TRBV5-1	CASSLVQGAETQYF
TRBJ1-1	TRBD1	TRBV7-9	CASSFVRDRNTEAFF
TRBJ2-1	TRBD2	TRBV5-6	CASTFLGTSGGTSYNEQFF
TRBJ2-3	NA	TRBV20-1	CSATPGGGTDTQYF
TRBJ2-5	NA	TRBV6-2/TRBV6-3	CASTRAVYQETQYF
TRBJ1-2	NA	TRBV5-5	CASSSKPEIGYPREFDGYTF
TRBJ2-5	NA	TRBV7-9	CASSRTSRGRETQYF
TRBJ2-2	TRBD1	TRBV7-2	CASRNPQGQATNTGELFF
TRBJ2-1	TRBD2	TRBV6-2/TRBV6-3	CASRSLLADEQFF
TRBJ1-1	NA	TRBV11-3	CASSLEGWTDAFF
TRBJ2-2	NA	TRBV25-1	CASSEDRFGELFF
TRBJ1-1	NA	TRBV20-1	CSARDRGASWDTEAFF
TRBJ2-7	TRBD1	TRBV7-2	CASSFRDRGFDEQYF